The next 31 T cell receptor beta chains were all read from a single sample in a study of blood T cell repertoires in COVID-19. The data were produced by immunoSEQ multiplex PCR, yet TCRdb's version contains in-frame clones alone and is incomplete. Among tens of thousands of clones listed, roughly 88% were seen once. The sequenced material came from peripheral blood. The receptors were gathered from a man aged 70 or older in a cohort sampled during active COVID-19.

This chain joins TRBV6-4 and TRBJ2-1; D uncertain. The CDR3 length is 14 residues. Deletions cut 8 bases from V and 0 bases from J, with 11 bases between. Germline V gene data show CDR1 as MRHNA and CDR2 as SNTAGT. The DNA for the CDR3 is TGTGCCAGCTCCGCCGAGAGCTCCTACAATGAGCAGTTCTTC. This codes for CASSAESSYNEQFF.

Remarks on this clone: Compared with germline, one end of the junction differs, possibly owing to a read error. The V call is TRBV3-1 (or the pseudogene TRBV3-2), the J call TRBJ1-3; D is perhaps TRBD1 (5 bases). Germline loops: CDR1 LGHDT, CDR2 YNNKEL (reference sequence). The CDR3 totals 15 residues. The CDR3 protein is CASSQAGVSGNIIYF. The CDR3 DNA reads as TGTGCCAGCAGCCAGGCGGGGGTCTCTGGAAACATCATATATTTT.

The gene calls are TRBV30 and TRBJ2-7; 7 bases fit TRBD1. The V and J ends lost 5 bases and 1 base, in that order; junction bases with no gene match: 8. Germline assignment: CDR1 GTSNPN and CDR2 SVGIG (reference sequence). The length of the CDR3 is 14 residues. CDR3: CAWSRDRPSYEQYF. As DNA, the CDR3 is TGTGCCTGGTCCCGGGACAGACCTTCCTACGAGCAGTACTTC.

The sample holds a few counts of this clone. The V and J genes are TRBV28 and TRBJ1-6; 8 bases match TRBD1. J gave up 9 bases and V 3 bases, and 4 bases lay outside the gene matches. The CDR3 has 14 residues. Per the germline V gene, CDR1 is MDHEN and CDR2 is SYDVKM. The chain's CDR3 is CASSFGQGVSPLHF. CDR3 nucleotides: TGTGCCAGCAGTTTCGGACAGGGAGTTTCACCCCTCCACTTT.

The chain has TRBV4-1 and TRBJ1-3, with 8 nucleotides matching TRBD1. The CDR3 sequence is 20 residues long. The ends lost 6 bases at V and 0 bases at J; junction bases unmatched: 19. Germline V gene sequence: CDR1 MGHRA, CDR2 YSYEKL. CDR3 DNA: TGCGCCAGCAGACTCTTTCAGGGGGCTCCTGGCCCCCCCTCTGGAAACACCATATATTTT. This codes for CASRLFQGAPGPPSGNTIYF.

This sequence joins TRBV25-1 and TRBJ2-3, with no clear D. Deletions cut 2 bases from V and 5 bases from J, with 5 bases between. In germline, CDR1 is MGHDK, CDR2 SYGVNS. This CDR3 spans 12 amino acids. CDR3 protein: CASSENLDTQYF. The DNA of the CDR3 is TGTGCCAGCAGTGAAAACTTAGATACGCAGTATTTT.

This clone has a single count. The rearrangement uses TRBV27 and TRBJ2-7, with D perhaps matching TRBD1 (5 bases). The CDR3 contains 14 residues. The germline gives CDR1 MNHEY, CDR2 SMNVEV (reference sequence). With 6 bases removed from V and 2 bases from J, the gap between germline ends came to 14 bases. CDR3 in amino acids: CASRRQHETYEQYF. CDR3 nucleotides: TGTGCCAGCAGAAGACAGCATGAGACCTACGAGCAGTACTTC.

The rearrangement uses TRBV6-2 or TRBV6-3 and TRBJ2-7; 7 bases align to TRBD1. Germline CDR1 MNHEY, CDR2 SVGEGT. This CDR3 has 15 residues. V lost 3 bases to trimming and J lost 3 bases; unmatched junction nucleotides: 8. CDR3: CASSYYGQANYEQYF. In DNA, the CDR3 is TGTGCCAGCAGTTATTACGGACAGGCAAACTACGAGCAGTACTTC.

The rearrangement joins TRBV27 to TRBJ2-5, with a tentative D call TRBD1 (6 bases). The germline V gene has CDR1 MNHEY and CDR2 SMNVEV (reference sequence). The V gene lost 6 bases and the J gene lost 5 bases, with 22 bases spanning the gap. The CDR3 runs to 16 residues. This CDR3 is CASRYTGPNLGETQYF. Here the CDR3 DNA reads TGTGCCAGCAGATACACAGGGCCTAACCTGGGGGAGACCCAGTACTTC.

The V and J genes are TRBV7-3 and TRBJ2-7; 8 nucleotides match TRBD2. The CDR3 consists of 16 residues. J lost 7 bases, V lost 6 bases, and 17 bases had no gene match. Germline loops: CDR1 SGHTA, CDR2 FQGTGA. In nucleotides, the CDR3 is TGTGCCAGCAGGTTCCTCCGGACTAGCTCCCCCGGGGAGCAGTACTTC. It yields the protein CASRFLRTSSPGEQYF.

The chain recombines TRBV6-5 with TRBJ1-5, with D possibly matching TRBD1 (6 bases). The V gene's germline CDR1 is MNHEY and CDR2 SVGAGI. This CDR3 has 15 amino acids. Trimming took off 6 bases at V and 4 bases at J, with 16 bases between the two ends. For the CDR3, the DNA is TGTGCCAGCAGACAACTGGGGGCGTTGAATCAGCCCCAGCATTTT. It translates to CASRQLGALNQPQHF.

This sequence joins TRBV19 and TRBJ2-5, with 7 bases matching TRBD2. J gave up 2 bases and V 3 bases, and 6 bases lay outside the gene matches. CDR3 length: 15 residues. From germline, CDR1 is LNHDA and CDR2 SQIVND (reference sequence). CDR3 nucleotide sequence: TGTGCCAGTAGTATGGGGGGAGGGGAACAAGAGACCCAGTACTTC. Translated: CASSMGGGEQETQYF.

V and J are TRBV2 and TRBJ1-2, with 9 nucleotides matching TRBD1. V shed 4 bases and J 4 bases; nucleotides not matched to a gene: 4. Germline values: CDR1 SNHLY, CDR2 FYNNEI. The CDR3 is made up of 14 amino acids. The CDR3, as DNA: TGTGCCAGCAGTGGACAGGGGGTTAGCTATGGCTACACCTTC. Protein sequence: CASSGQGVSYGYTF.

CDR3 DNA: TGTGCCACCAGTGATTGGGTAGCGGGGGCGGGGGAGACCCAGTACTTC. It is translated as CATSDWVAGAGETQYF. This chain uses TRBV24-1 with TRBJ2-5; 9 bases map to TRBD2. V dropped 2 bases and J dropped 5; count of bases not matched to a gene: 8. The CDR3 covers 16 residues. Germline CDR1 and CDR2: KGHDR and SFDVKD.

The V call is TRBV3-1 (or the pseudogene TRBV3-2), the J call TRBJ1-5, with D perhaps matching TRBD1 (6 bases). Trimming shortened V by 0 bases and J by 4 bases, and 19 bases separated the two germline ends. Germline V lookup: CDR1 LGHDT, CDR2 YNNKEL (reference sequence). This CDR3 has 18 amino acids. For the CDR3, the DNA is TGTGCCAGCAGCCAAGAGCAGGGCGGGCGGGGGCAGAATCAGCCCCAGCATTTT. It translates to CASSQEQGGRGQNQPQHF.

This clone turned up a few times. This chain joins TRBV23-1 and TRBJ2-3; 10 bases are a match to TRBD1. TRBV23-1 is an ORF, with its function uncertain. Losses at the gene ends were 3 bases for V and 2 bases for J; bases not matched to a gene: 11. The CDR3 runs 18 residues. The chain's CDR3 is CASSHLLDRGILTDTQYF. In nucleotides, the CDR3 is TGCGCCAGCAGTCATCTACTGGACAGGGGGATACTCACAGATACGCAGTATTTT.

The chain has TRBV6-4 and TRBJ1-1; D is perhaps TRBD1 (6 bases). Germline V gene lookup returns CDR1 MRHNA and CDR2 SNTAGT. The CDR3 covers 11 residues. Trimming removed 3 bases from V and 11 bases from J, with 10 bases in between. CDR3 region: CASSDGGAAFF. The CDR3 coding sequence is TGTGCCAGCAGTGATGGGGGGGCGGCTTTCTTT.

The CDR3 bases are TGTGCCACCAGCAGAAGCGAGACAGGATCTATCGGAAAACTGTTTTTT. Translated, it gives CATSRSETGSIGKLFF. The rearrangement links TRBV15 to TRBJ1-4, with D maybe TRBD1 (6 bases). The length of the CDR3 is 16 residues. V was pared by 2 bases and J by 10 bases, with 20 bases between. Germline V CDR1 and CDR2: LNHNV, YYDKDF (reference sequence).

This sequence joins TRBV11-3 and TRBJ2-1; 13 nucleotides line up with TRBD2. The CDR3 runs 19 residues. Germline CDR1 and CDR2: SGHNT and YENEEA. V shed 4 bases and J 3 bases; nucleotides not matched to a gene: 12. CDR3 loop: CASSSKTTSGRANYNEQFF. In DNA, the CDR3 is TGTGCCAGCAGCTCAAAAACTACTAGCGGGAGGGCCAACTACAATGAGCAGTTCTTC.

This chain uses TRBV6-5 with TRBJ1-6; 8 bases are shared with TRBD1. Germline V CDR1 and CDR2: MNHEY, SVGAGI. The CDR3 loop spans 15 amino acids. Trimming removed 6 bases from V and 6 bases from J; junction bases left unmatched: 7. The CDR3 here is CASSHNRGTNSPLHF. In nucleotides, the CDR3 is TGTGCCAGCAGCCATAACAGGGGGACTAATTCACCCCTCCACTTT.

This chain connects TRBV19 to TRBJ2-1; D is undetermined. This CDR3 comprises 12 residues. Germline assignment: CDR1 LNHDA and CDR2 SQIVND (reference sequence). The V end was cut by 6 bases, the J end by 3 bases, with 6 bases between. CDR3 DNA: TGTGCCAGTAGCCCCAGCTACAATGAGCAGTTCTTC. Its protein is CASSPSYNEQFF.

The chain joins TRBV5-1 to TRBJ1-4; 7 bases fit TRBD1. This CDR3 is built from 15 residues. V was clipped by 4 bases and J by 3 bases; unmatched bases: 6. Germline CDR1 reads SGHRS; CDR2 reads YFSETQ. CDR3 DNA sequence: TGCGCCAGCAGCGTACCGACAGGGTCTAATGAAAAACTGTTTTTT. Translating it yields CASSVPTGSNEKLFF.

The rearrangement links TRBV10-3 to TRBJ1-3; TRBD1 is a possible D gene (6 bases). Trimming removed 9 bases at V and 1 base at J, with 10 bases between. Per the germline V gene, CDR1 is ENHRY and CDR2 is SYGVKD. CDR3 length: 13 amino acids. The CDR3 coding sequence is TGTGCCATTGCCGGACAGTCTGGAAACACCATATATTTT. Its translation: CAIAGQSGNTIYF.

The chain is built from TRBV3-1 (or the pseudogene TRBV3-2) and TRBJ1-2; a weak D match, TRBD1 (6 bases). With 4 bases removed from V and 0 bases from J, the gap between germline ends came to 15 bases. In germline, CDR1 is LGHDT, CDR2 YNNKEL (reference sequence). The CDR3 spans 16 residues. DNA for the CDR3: TGTGCCAGCAGCCGCAAGACAGGAACTGCTAACTATGGCTACACCTTC. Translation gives CASSRKTGTANYGYTF.

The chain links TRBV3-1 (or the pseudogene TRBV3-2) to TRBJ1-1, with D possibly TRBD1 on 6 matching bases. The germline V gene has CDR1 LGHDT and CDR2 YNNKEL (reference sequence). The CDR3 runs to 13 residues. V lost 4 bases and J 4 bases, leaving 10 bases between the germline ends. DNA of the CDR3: TGTGCCAGCAGCCGTCAGGGGAGCACTGAAGCTTTCTTT. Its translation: CASSRQGSTEAFF.

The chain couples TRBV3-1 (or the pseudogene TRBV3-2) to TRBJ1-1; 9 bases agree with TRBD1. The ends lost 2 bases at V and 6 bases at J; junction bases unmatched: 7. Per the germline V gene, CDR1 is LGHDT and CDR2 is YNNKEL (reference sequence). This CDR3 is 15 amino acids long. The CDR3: CASSQSGQGPAEAFF. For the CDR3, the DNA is TGTGCCAGCAGCCAATCCGGACAGGGGCCCGCTGAAGCTTTCTTT.

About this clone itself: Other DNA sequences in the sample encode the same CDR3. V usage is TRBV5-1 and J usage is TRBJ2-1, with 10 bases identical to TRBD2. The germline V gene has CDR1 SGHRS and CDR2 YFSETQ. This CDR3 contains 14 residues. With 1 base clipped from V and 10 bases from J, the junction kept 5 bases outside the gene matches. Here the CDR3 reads CASSLRLAGDEQFF. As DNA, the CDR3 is TGCGCCAGCAGCTTGCGGCTAGCGGGGGACGAGCAGTTCTTC.

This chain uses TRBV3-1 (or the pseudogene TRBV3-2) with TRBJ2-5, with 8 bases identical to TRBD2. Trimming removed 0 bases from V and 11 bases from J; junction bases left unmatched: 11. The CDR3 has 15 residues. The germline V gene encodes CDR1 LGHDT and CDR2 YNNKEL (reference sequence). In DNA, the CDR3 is TGTGCCAGCAGCCAAGAAGGGATAGCGGGAAAGTCTCAGTACTTC. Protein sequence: CASSQEGIAGKSQYF.

Here the CDR3 DNA reads TGCAGCGTTGTGAGGGACAGTCCCTACGAGCAGTACTTC. Translation gives CSVVRDSPYEQYF. The chain recombines TRBV29-1 with TRBJ2-7; 7 positions agree with TRBD1. Germline CDR1 SQVTM, CDR2 ANQGSEA. The trim removed 4 bases at V and 2 bases at J, leaving 5 bases unmatched. The length of the CDR3 is 13 residues.

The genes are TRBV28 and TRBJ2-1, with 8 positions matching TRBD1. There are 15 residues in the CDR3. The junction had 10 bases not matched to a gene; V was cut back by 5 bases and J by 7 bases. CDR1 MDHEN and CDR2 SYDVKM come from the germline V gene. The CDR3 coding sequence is TGTGCCAGCAGTATAACCGGACAGGGCGGGAATGAGCAGTTCTTC. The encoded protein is CASSITGQGGNEQFF.

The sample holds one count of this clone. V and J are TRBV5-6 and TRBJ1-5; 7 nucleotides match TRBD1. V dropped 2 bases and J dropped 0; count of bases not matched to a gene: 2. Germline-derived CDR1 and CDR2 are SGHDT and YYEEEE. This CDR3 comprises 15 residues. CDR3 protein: CASSFRDSSNQPQHF. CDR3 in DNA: TGTGCCAGCAGCTTCAGGGACAGTAGCAATCAGCCCCAGCATTTT.